A selection of T cell receptor beta chains follows, all from one sample in a study of T cell changes during pregnancy in multiple sclerosis. This table comes from immunoSEQ multiplex PCR, and its TCRdb copy is limited to in-frame clones, with some not included. In the table there are roughly 53,000 clones, around 92% of which are singletons. This specimen consisted of CD4+ T cells from peripheral blood mononuclear cells, obtained in the third trimester of pregnancy. Every receptor here comes from a female donor with multiple sclerosis, enrolled in a pregnancy study. CDR3s include the opening cysteine and the closing phenylalanine or tryptophan. The D gene is left open where the match is weak. Clone size is stated in some rows and not others, as once, few, many or a class when expanded.

clone_size	d_call	v_call	j_call	cdr3_aa	cdr3_nt
once	TRBD1	TRBV19	TRBJ1-1	CASSIPGQGGPEAFF	TGTGCCAGTAGTATACCTGGACAGGGGGGCCCTGAAGCTTTCTTT
NA	NA	TRBV28	TRBJ1-4	CASTRPLGSEKLFF	TGTGCCAGCACCCGACCATTAGGGAGTGAAAAACTGTTTTTT
NA	NA	TRBV30	TRBJ2-2	CAWSGARTGELFF	TGTGCCTGGAGTGGGGCAAGAACCGGGGAGCTGTTTTTT
NA	NA	TRBV5-1	TRBJ2-7	CASSLVAGTAYEQYF	TGCGCCAGCAGCTTGGTCGCAGGAACGGCCTACGAGCAGTACTTC
NA	TRBD1	TRBV6-1	TRBJ1-5	CASRVDRVVQPQHF	TGTGCCAGCAGGGTGGACAGGGTGGTTCAGCCCCAGCATTTT
once	NA	TRBV19	TRBJ1-1	CASSPPGGPNTEAFF	TGTGCCAGTAGTCCCCCGGGCGGGCCCAACACTGAAGCTTTCTTT
once	NA	TRBV25-1	TRBJ2-1	CASSPRNEQFF	TGTGCCAGCAGTCCCCGGAATGAGCAGTTCTTC
NA	TRBD2	TRBV6-4	TRBJ2-1	CASSTGTSGYNEQFF	TGTGCCAGCAGTACCGGGACTAGCGGTTACAATGAGCAGTTCTTC
NA	NA	TRBV11-3	TRBJ2-3	CASSPQASGTDTQYF	TGTGCCAGCAGCCCGCAGGCTAGCGGCACAGATACGCAGTATTTT
NA	NA	TRBV11-2	TRBJ2-7	CASSHRRGGLIEQYF	TGTGCCAGCAGCCATCGGAGGGGGGGTTTGATCGAGCAGTACTTC
NA	TRBD1	TRBV14	TRBJ2-7	CASSQDRTGQVYEQYF	TGTGCCAGCAGCCAAGATAGGACGGGACAGGTGTACGAGCAGTACTTC
NA	NA	TRBV20-1	TRBJ2-7	CSARRLTGLIF	TGCAGTGCTAGAAGACTAACCGGACTAATATTC
NA	TRBD2	TRBV10-1	TRBJ2-7	CASSESRGLAGGPSRGSYEQYF	TGCGCCAGCAGTGAGTCAAGGGGACTAGCGGGAGGGCCCAGTCGGGGCTCCTACGAGCAGTACTTC
once	NA	TRBV7-2	TRBJ1-3	CASSLEGFPGNTIYF	TGTGCCAGCAGCTTAGAGGGGTTTCCTGGAAACACCATATATTTT
NA	TRBD2	TRBV27	TRBJ2-3	CASSFWTSGEGDTQYF	TGTGCCAGCAGTTTCTGGACTAGCGGGGAGGGGGATACGCAGTATTTT
NA	NA	TRBV4-1	TRBJ2-7	CASSQGLAAPYEQYF	TGCGCCAGCAGCCAAGGGTTAGCGGCCCCCTACGAGCAGTACTTC
once	NA	TRBV5-1	TRBJ2-5	CASSLGGVQETQYF	TGCGCCAGCAGCTTGGGAGGAGTGCAAGAGACCCAGTACTTC
once	NA	TRBV6-5	TRBJ2-3	CASSLLDTQYF	TGTGCCAGCAGCTTGTTGGATACGCAGTATTTT
few	NA	TRBV30	TRBJ1-1	CAWSGTEAFF	TGTGCCTGGTCCGGGACTGAAGCTTTCTTT
NA	TRBD1	TRBV7-3	TRBJ2-2	CASRQRQGADGELFF	TGTGCCAGCAGGCAGAGACAGGGGGCCGACGGGGAGCTGTTTTTT
NA	TRBD2	TRBV30	TRBJ2-5	CAWTAGGQETQYF	TGTGCCTGGACAGCGGGGGGTCAAGAGACCCAGTACTTC
NA	TRBD1	TRBV28	TRBJ1-3	CASRQGAEGNTIYF	TGTGCCAGTCGACAGGGGGCGGAAGGAAACACCATATATTTT
NA	NA	TRBV2	TRBJ2-1	CASRYTGSYNEQFF	TGTGCCAGCAGGTACACAGGGTCCTACAATGAGCAGTTCTTC
NA	TRBD2	TRBV7-2	TRBJ2-7	CASKPRGGYEQYF	TGTGCCAGCAAACCCCGGGGGGGGTACGAGCAGTACTTC
NA	NA	TRBV13	TRBJ2-2	CASSHTTLNTGELFF	TGTGCCAGCAGCCACACCACGCTGAACACCGGGGAGCTGTTTTTT
NA	TRBD1	TRBV10-3	TRBJ2-6	CATKPTGGSGANVLTF	TGTGCCACCAAACCTACAGGGGGCTCTGGGGCCAACGTCCTGACTTTC
once	NA	TRBV5-1	TRBJ2-7	CASSSGGAYDEQYF	TGCGCCAGCAGCTCTGGAGGGGCATATGACGAGCAGTACTTC
NA	TRBD2	TRBV6-1	TRBJ2-6	CASQKGGAGANVLTF	TGTGCCAGCCAGAAGGGAGGGGCTGGGGCCAACGTCCTGACTTTC
NA	NA	TRBV27	TRBJ2-1	CASSYLRTVSYNEQFF	TGTGCCAGCAGTTACCTTCGGACAGTCTCCTACAATGAGCAGTTCTTC
NA	NA	TRBV5-1	TRBJ1-1	CASSLRQGNTEAFF	TGCGCCAGCAGCTTGAGGCAGGGGAACACTGAAGCTTTCTTT
NA	TRBD2	TRBV4-2	TRBJ2-3	CASSLGLAADTQYF	TGTGCCAGCAGCCTGGGACTAGCTGCAGATACGCAGTATTTT
NA	TRBD2	TRBV4-2	TRBJ2-1	CASSQRGGSGSVNEQFF	TGTGCCAGCAGCCAAAGGGGGGGTAGCGGGAGTGTTAATGAGCAGTTCTTC
NA	NA	TRBV5-1	TRBJ2-5	CASSYNQGFQETQYF	TGCGCCAGCAGCTACAATCAGGGGTTCCAAGAGACCCAGTACTTC
few	NA	TRBV7-9	TRBJ1-4	CASSFNRAELFF	TGTGCCAGCAGCTTTAACAGGGCGGAACTGTTTTTT
few	NA	TRBV7-2	TRBJ2-7	CASSRTTYEQYF	TGTGCCAGCAGCCGAACTACCTACGAGCAGTACTTC
NA	NA	TRBV28	TRBJ2-2	CASSTQDLFGELFF	TGTGCCAGCAGCACACAGGACCTTTTCGGGGAGCTGTTTTTT
NA	TRBD2	TRBV7-9	TRBJ2-5	CASSLATSGSQETQYF	TGTGCCAGCAGCTTAGCAACTAGCGGTAGTCAAGAGACCCAGTACTTC
few	TRBD1	TRBV5-4	TRBJ2-7	CASSHRGDRGHEQYF	TGTGCCAGCAGCCATAGAGGAGACAGGGGACACGAGCAGTACTTC
NA	NA	TRBV27	TRBJ2-1	CASTTSFNEQFF	TGTGCCAGCACAACTAGTTTCAATGAGCAGTTCTTC
NA	TRBD1	TRBV19	TRBJ2-5	CASTGLRTGGVETQYF	TGTGCCAGTACCGGACTTCGGACAGGGGGCGTGGAGACCCAGTACTTC
NA	TRBD1	TRBV7-9	TRBJ1-2	CASSRGTANYGYTF	TGTGCCAGCAGCCGAGGGACAGCGAACTATGGCTACACCTTC
NA	NA	TRBV28	TRBJ2-2	CASLEGNTGELFF	TGTGCCAGCTTGGAGGGCAACACCGGGGAGCTGTTTTTT
NA	TRBD2	TRBV2	TRBJ2-3	CASLGLENTDTQYF	TGTGCCAGCCTCGGACTAGAAAACACAGATACGCAGTATTTT
NA	NA	TRBV6-5	TRBJ1-1	CASSYSHRVPPEAFF	TGCGCCAGCAGTTACTCCCACAGGGTCCCGCCTGAAGCTTTCTTT
NA	NA	TRBV18	TRBJ1-2	CASTTKEGTGGYTF	TGTGCCAGCACCACCAAGGAGGGGACGGGTGGCTACACCTTC
NA	TRBD2	TRBV2	TRBJ2-1	CASIRLAGGSSYNEQFF	TGTGCCAGCATTAGACTAGCGGGAGGATCCTCCTACAATGAGCAGTTCTTC